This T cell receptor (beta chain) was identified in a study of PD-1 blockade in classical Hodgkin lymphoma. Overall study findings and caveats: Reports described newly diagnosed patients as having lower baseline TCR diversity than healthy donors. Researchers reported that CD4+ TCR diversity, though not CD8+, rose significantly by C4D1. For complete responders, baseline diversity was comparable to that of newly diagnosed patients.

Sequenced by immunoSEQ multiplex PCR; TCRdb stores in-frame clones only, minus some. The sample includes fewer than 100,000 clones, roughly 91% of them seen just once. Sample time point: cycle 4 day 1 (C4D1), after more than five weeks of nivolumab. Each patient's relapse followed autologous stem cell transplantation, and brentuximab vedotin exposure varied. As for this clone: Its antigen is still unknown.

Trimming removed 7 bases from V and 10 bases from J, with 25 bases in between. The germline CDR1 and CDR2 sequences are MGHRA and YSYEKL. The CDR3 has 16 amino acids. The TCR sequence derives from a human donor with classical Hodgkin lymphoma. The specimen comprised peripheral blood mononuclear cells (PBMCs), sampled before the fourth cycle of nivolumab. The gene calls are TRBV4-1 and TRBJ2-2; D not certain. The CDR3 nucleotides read TGCGCCAGCAAATTACTACCGGGCCCTCTTTCCCCGGAGCTGTTTTTT. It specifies CASKLLPGPLSPELFF.